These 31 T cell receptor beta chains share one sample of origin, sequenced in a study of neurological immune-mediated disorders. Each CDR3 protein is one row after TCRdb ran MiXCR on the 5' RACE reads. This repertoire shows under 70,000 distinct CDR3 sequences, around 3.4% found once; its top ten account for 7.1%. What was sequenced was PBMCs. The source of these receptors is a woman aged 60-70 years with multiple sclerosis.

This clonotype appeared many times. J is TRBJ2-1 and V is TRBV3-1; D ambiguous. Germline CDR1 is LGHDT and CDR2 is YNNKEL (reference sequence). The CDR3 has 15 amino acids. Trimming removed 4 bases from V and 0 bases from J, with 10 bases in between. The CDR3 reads CASSRDGLSYNEQFF. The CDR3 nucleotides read TGTGCCAGCAGCCGCGACGGGCTCTCCTACAATGAGCAGTTCTTC.

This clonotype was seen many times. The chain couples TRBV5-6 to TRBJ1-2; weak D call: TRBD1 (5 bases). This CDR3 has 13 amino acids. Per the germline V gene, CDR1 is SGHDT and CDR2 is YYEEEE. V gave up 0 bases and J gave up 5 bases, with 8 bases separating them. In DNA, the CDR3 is TGTGCCAGCAGCTTGGGGGGCATATATGGCTACACCTTC. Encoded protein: CASSLGGIYGYTF.

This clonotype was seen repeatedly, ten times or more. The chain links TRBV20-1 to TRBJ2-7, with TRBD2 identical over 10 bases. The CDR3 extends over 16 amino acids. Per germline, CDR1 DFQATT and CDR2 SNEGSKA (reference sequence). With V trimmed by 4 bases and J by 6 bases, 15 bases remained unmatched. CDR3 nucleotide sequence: TGCAGTGCTAACTACCCTAGCGGGAGCTACCAAAGCGAGCAGTACTTC. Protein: CSANYPSGSYQSEQYF.

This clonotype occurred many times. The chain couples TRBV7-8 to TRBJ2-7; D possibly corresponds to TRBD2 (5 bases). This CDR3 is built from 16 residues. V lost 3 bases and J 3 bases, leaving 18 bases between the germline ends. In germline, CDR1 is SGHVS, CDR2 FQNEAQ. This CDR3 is CASSFYLEGADYEQYF. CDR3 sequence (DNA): TGTGCCAGCAGCTTCTATTTAGAGGGAGCCGACTACGAGCAGTACTTC.

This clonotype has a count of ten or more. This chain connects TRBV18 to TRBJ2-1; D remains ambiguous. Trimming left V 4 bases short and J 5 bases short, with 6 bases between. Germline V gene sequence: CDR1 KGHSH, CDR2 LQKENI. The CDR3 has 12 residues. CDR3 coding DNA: TGTGCCAGCTCACGTACCGACAATGAGCAGTTCTTC. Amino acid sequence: CASSRTDNEQFF.

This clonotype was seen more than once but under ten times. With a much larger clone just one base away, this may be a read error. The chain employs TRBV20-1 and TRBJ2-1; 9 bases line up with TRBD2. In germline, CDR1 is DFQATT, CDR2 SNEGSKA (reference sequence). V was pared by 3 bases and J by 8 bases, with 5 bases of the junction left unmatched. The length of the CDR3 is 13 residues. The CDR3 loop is CSARGGGGDEQFF. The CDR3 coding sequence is TGCAGTGCTAGGGGCGGGGGGGGCGATGAGCAGTTCTTC.

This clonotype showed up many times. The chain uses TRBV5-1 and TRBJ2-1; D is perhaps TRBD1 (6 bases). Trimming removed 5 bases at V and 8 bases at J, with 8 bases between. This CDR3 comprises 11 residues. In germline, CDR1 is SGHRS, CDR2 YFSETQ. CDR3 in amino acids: CASRQGYEQFF. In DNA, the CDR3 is TGCGCCAGCAGACAGGGCTATGAGCAGTTCTTC.

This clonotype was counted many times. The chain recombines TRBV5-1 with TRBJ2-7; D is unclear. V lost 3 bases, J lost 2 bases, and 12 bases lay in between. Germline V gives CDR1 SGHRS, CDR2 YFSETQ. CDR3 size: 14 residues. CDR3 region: CASSYRTPTYEQYF. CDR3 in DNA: TGCGCCAGCAGCTACCGGACGCCGACCTACGAGCAGTACTTC.

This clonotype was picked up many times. CDR3 DNA sequence: TGTGCCAGCATAGGGGTGGGCTACAATGAGCAGTTCTTC. Protein product: CASIGVGYNEQFF. The chain carries TRBV2 and TRBJ2-1, with a possible D match to TRBD1 (5 bases). Per the germline V gene, CDR1 is SNHLY and CDR2 is FYNNEI. The V end lost 7 bases, the J end lost 3 bases, and 10 bases lay between the germline ends. CDR3 size: 13 residues.

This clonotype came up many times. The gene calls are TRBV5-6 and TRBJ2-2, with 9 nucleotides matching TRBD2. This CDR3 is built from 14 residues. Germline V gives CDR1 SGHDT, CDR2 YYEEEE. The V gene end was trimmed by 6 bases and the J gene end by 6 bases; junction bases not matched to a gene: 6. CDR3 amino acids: CASTAGTSSGELFF. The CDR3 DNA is TGTGCCAGCACGGCCGGGACTAGCTCCGGGGAGCTGTTTTTT.

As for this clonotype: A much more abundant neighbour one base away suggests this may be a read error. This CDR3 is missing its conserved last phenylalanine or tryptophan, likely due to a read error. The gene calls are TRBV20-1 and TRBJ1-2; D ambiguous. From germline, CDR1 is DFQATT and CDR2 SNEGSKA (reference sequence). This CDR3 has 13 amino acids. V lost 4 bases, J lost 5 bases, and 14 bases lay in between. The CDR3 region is CSATSTRIYGYTI. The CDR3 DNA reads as TGCAGTGCTACTTCGACAAGAATTTATGGCTACACCATC.

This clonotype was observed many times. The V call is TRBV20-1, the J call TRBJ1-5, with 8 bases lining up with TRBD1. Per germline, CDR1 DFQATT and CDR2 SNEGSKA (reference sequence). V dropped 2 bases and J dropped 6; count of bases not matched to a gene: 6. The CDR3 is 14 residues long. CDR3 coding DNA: TGCAGTGCTAGACTTGATCAGGGGGCTCAGCCCCAGCATTTT. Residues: CSARLDQGAQPQHF.

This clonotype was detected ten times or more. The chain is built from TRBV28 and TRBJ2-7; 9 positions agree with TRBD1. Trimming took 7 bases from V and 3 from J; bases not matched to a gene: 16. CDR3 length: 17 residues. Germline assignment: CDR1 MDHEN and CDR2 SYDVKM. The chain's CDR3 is CASTDAPGTGHVYEQYF. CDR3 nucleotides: TGTGCCAGCACCGACGCCCCTGGGACAGGGCACGTCTACGAGCAGTACTTC.

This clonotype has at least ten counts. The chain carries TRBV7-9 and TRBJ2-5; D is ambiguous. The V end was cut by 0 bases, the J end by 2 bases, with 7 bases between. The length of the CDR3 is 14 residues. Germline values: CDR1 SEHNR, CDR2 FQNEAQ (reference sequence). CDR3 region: CASSLAGRQETQYF. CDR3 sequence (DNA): TGTGCCAGCAGCTTAGCAGGCAGGCAAGAGACCCAGTACTTC.

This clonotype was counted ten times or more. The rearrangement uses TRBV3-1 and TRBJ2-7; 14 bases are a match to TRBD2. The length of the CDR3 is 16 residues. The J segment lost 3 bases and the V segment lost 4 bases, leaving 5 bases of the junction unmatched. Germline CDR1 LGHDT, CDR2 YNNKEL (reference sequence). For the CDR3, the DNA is TGTGCCAGCAGCCCAATCGGGACTAGCGGGAGCTACGAGCAGTACTTC. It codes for CASSPIGTSGSYEQYF.

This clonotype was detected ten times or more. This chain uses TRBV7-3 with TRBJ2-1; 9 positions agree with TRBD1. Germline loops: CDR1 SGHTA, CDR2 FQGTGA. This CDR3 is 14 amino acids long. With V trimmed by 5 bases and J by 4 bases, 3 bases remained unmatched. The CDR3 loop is CASSTGGAYNEQFF. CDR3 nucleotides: TGTGCCAGCAGCACAGGGGGCGCGTACAATGAGCAGTTCTTC.

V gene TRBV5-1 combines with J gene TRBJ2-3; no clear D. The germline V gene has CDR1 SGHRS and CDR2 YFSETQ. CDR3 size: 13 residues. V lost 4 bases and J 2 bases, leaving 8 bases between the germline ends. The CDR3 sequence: CASSQPDTDTQYF. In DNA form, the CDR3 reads TGCGCCAGCAGCCAGCCCGACACAGATACGCAGTATTTT.

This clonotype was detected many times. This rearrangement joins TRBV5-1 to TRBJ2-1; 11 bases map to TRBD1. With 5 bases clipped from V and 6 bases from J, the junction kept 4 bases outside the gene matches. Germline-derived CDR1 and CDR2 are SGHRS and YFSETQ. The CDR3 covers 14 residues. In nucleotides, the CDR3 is TGCGCCAGCAGTAGGGACAGGGGGTCCAATGAGCAGTTCTTC. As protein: CASSRDRGSNEQFF.

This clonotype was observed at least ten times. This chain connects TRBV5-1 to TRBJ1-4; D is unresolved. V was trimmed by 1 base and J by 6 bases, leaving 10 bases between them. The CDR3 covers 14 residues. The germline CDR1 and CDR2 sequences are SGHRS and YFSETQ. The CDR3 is CASSLSLLDEKLFF. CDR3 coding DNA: TGCGCCAGCAGCTTGTCGCTTTTGGATGAAAAACTGTTTTTT.

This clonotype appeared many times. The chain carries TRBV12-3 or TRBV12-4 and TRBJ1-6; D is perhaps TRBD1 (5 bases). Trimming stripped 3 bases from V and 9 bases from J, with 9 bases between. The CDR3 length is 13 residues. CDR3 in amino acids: CASSFRVGSPLHF. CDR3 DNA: TGTGCCAGCAGTTTCAGGGTCGGTTCACCCCTCCACTTT.

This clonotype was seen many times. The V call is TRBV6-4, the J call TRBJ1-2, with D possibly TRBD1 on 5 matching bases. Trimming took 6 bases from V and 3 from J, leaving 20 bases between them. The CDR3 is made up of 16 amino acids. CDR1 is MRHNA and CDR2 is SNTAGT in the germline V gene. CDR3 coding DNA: TGTGCCAGCAGCCCCGGGGGAGGACTGAGTGACTATGGCTACACCTTC. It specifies CASSPGGGLSDYGYTF.

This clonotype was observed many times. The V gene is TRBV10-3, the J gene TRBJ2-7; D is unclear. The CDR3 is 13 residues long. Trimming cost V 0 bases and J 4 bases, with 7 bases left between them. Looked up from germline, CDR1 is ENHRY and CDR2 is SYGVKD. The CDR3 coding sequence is TGTGCCATCAGTGAGTCGGTGGGTTACGAGCAGTACTTC. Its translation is CAISESVGYEQYF.

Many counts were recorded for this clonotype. CDR3 residues: CASSIREDTQYF. The DNA of the CDR3 is TGTGCCAGCAGTATCAGGGAGGATACGCAGTATTTT. This chain joins TRBV3-1 and TRBJ2-3; D might be TRBD1 or TRBD2, each matching 5 bases. This CDR3 comprises 12 residues. Deletions cut 6 bases from V and 6 bases from J, with 10 bases between. Per the germline V gene, CDR1 is LGHDT and CDR2 is YNNKEL (reference sequence).

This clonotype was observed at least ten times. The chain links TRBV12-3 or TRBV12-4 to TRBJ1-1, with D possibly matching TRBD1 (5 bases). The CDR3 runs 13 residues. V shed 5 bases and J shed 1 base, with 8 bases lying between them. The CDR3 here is CASSPGGNTEAFF. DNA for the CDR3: TGTGCCAGCAGTCCCGGGGGGAACACTGAAGCTTTCTTT.

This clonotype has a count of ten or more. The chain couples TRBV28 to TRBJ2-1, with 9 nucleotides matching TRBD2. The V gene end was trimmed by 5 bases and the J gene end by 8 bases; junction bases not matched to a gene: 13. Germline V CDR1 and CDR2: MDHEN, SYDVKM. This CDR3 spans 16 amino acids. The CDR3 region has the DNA TGTGCCAGCAGTCCCGGGATCGCGGGAGGGGGGGATGAGCAGTTCTTC. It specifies CASSPGIAGGGDEQFF.

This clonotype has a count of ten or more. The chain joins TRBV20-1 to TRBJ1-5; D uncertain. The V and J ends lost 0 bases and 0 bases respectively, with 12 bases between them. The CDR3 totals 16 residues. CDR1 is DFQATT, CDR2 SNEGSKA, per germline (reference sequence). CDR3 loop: CSARDWERGSNQPQHF. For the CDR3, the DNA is TGCAGTGCTAGAGATTGGGAGCGGGGTAGCAATCAGCCCCAGCATTTT.

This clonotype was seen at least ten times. The CDR3 protein is CASSLMVGANVLTF. The CDR3 DNA sequence: TGTGCCAGCAGCTTAATGGTCGGGGCCAACGTCCTGACTTTC. The gene calls are TRBV5-6 and TRBJ2-6; D not resolved. V lost 2 bases to trimming and J lost 4 bases, with 7 bases between them. The CDR3 is made up of 14 amino acids. CDR1 is SGHDT and CDR2 is YYEEEE in the germline V gene.

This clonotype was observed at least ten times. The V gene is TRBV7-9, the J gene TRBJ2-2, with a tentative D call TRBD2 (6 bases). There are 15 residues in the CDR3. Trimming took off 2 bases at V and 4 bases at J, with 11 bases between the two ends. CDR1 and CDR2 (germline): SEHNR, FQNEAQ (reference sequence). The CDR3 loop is CASSLTGEGTGELFF. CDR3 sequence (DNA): TGTGCCAGCAGCTTAACGGGAGAAGGCACCGGGGAGCTGTTTTTT.

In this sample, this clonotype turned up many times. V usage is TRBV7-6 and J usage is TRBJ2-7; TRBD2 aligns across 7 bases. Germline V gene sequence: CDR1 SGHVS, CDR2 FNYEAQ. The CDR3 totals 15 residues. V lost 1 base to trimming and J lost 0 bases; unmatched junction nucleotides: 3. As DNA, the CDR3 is TGTGCCAGCAGCTTAGGGCCGGGGGGCTCCTACGAGCAGTACTTC. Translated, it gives CASSLGPGGSYEQYF.

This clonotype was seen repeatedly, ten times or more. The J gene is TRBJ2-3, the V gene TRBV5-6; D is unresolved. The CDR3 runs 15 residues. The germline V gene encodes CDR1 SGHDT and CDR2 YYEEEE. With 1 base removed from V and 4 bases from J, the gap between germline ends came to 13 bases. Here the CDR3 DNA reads TGTGCCAGCAGCTTGAGGTCCTCGGGTGCAGATACGCAGTATTTT. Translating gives CASSLRSSGADTQYF.

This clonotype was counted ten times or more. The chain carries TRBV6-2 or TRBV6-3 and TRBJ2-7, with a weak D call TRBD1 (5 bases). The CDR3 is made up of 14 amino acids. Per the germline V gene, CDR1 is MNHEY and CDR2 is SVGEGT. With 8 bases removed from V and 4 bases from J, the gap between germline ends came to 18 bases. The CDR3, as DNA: TGTGCCAGCTCCTCCTGGAAAGGGGCGTACGAGCAGTACTTC. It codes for CASSSWKGAYEQYF.